One and the same sample provided the 14 T cell receptor beta chains below, sequenced in a study of long-term antiretroviral therapy in people with HIV. They ran version v3.0 of the immunoSEQ assay at survey level. TCRdb's table, derived via immunoSEQ multiplex PCR, lists solely in-frame clones and lacks some. The data hold fewer than 20,000 clones, with around 75% observed a single time. The starting material was unsorted PBMCs, obtained 1.5 years before starting antiretroviral therapy. The source of these receptors is a woman in her 50s with HIV.

This clone was detected only a few times. The rearrangement joins TRBV4-1 to TRBJ2-1, with 15 bases aligning to TRBD2. V lost 6 bases to trimming and J lost 2 bases; unmatched junction nucleotides: 5. Germline V gene lookup returns CDR1 MGHRA and CDR2 YSYEKL. The CDR3 loop spans 17 amino acids. DNA for the CDR3: TGCGCCAGCAGTCAATGGACTAGCGGGGGGGCCTACAATGAGCAGTTCTTC. Translated: CASSQWTSGGAYNEQFF.

The CDR3 sequence: CASSFAHGEQFF. CDR3 nucleotide sequence: TGTGCCAGCAGTTTCGCCCACGGTGAGCAGTTCTTC. V usage is TRBV28 and J usage is TRBJ2-1; D remains ambiguous. CDR1 and CDR2 from the germline V gene are MDHEN and SYDVKM. CDR3 length: 12 residues. Trimming took 3 bases from V and 9 from J, leaving 9 bases between them. The variable domain in full, completed from reference TRBV28 and TRBJ2-1, reads DVKVTQSSRYLVKRTGEKVFLECVQDMDHENMFWYRQDPGLGLRLIYFSYDVKMKEKGDIPEGYSVSREKKERFSLILESASTNQTSMYLCASSFAHGEQFFGPGTRLTVL.

J is TRBJ1-2 and V is TRBV19, with no clear D. This CDR3 is built from 11 residues. The V gene lost 10 bases and the J gene lost 7 bases, with 13 bases spanning the gap. Germline V lookup: CDR1 LNHDA, CDR2 SQIVND (reference sequence). The CDR3 DNA reads as TGTGCCACCGTAGGAGGGTTTGGCTACACCTTC. It codes for CATVGGFGYTF.

This clone was observed a few times. The V and J genes are TRBV2 and TRBJ1-5, with a possible D match to TRBD1 (5 bases). The length of the CDR3 is 15 residues. Trimming cost V 8 bases and J 2 bases, with 16 bases left between them. The germline V gene encodes CDR1 SNHLY and CDR2 FYNNEI. In DNA, the CDR3 is TGTGCCAGCTCCCTCCAGGGTCAGGGCAATCAGCCCCAGCATTTT. Translating gives CASSLQGQGNQPQHF.

The V and J genes are TRBV7-9 and TRBJ2-5, with 13 bases matching TRBD2. V lost 3 bases and J lost 7; bases outside the gene matches: 8. This CDR3 region has 16 residues. Germline V gene lookup returns CDR1 SEHNR and CDR2 FQNEAQ (reference sequence). In nucleotides, the CDR3 is TGTGCCAGCAGCTTGACTAGCGGGGGGTCTGGGTGGACCCAGTACTTC. Translating gives CASSLTSGGSGWTQYF.

V is TRBV7-9 and J is TRBJ2-3; 14 bases align to TRBD2. Germline CDR1 SEHNR, CDR2 FQNEAQ (reference sequence). The CDR3 extends over 17 amino acids. V lost 5 bases and J lost 1; bases outside the gene matches: 5. Written as DNA, the CDR3 is TGTGCCAGCAGCCCGGGACTAGCGGGGGCCCGCACAGATACGCAGTATTTT. Encoded protein: CASSPGLAGARTDTQYF.

The rearrangement uses TRBV19 and TRBJ2-2; 7 nucleotides line up with TRBD1. V dropped 5 bases and J dropped 2; count of bases not matched to a gene: 8. Germline values: CDR1 LNHDA, CDR2 SQIVND (reference sequence). There are 16 residues in the CDR3. Written as DNA, the CDR3 is TGTGCCAGTAGTTCTCGGACAGGAGGTAACACCGGGGAGCTGTTTTTT. Protein: CASSSRTGGNTGELFF.

The rearrangement joins TRBV6-1 to TRBJ1-1; 7 positions match TRBD1. V lost 2 bases, J lost 5 bases, and 8 bases stayed unmatched. The germline V gene has CDR1 MNHNS and CDR2 SASEGT. This CDR3 region has 15 residues. For the CDR3, the DNA is TGTGCCAGCAGTGAACTAGGGGGCGGGGATACTGAAGCTTTCTTT. It is translated as CASSELGGGDTEAFF.

The genes are TRBV5-1 and TRBJ1-1; no reliable D call. The CDR3 sequence is 13 residues long. Trimming left V 4 bases short and J 1 base short, with 8 bases between. In germline, CDR1 is SGHRS, CDR2 YFSETQ. CDR3 in amino acids: CASSAMENTEAFF. CDR3 sequence (DNA): TGCGCCAGCAGCGCCATGGAGAACACTGAAGCTTTCTTT.

The J gene is TRBJ1-1, the V gene TRBV12-5, with D hard to call. There are 14 residues in the CDR3. V lost 1 base to trimming and J lost 4 bases, with 10 bases between them. Germline V gene sequence: CDR1 LGHNT, CDR2 FRNRAP. CDR3 region: CASGLGSSFTEAFF. The DNA of the CDR3 is TGTGCTAGTGGTTTGGGGTCCAGTTTCACTGAAGCTTTCTTT. Variable domain in full (rest from reference TRBV12-5 and TRBJ1-1): DARVTQTPRHKVTEMGQEVTMRCQPILGHNTVFWYRQTMMQGLELLAYFRNRAPLDDSGMPKDRFSAEMPDATLATLKIQPSEPRDSAVYFCASGLGSSFTEAFFGQGTRLTVV.

The J gene is TRBJ1-6, the V gene TRBV27, with D tentatively TRBD1 (6 bases). This CDR3 has 15 residues. With 2 bases removed from V and 7 bases from J, the gap between germline ends came to 12 bases. Germline CDR1 MNHEY, CDR2 SMNVEV (reference sequence). CDR3 amino acids: CASSLTLQGNSPLHF. The CDR3 DNA sequence: TGTGCCAGCAGTTTAACGTTACAGGGAAATTCACCCCTCCACTTT.

This chain joins TRBV4-1 and TRBJ2-2; 9 bases map to TRBD2. The CDR3 has 16 residues. Germline V lookup: CDR1 MGHRA, CDR2 YSYEKL. With 0 bases clipped from V and 6 bases from J, the junction kept 5 bases outside the gene matches. The CDR3 protein is CASSQDSSGEAGELFF. The CDR3 region has the DNA TGCGCCAGCAGCCAAGATTCTAGCGGGGAGGCCGGGGAGCTGTTTTTT.

This rearrangement joins TRBV5-5 to TRBJ1-3, with a possible D match to TRBD1 (5 bases). The V end lost 2 bases, the J end lost 7 bases, and 16 bases lay between the germline ends. The CDR3 is 15 amino acids. Germline V lookup: CDR1 SGHKS, CDR2 YYEKEE (reference sequence). As DNA, the CDR3 is TGTGCCAGCAGCTTAACGGACGGCTCAGGGAACACCATATATTTT. It specifies CASSLTDGSGNTIYF.

The rearrangement uses TRBV7-8 and TRBJ2-7; 8 bases agree with TRBD1. The CDR3 loop spans 14 amino acids. Germline loops: CDR1 SGHVS, CDR2 FQNEAQ. With V trimmed by 4 bases and J by 3 bases, 5 bases remained unmatched. The chain's CDR3 is CASSWDRPNYEQYV. The CDR3 DNA is TGTGCCAGCAGCTGGGACAGGCCCAACTACGAGCAGTACGTC.